The source of this TCR beta chain is a study of blood T cell repertoires in COVID-19. About the study: Whether acute or convalescent, the COVID-19 samples came from the United States, Italy and Spain. From T cells, B-cell-depleted T cells, or PBMCs came the material, which was cDNA or gDNA.

In the study's own analysis: Amplification from reference gene primers served as the basis for estimated nucleated cell counts. Only in-frame clones appear in the TCRdb table, and some are missing; sequencing was by immunoSEQ multiplex PCR. Clone size and V and J calls were adopted from that table, with D and trimming inferred from the DNA. This table has about 120,000 clones, 60% to 85% appearing once. Trimming left V 7 bases short and J 4 bases short, with 13 bases between. The CDR3 is 13 residues long. In germline, CDR1 is MDHEN, CDR2 SYDVKM. Sequencing was performed on peripheral blood. The gene calls are TRBV28 and TRBJ2-5; TRBD1 is a possible D gene (5 bases). The source of this sequence is a man aged 70 or older with acute or convalescent COVID-19. CDR3 nucleotides: TGTGCCAGCACCATCTGGGGCGGAGAGACCCAGTACTTC. Translating it yields CASTIWGGETQYF.